The 24 T cell receptor beta chains listed next were all sequenced from one sample in a study of T-cell memory formation after mild COVID-19. Via MiXCR, TCRdb re-called the 5' RACE reads, giving one row per CDR3 protein. The sample includes roughly 130,000 distinct CDR3 sequences, 5% to 6.5% of them seen just once. Sequenced: PBMCs or a T cell subset sorted from them (not recorded which). All receptors come from an adult woman who had mild COVID-19 (a few samples of this study predate the infection). Cell type and time point are not known.

In this sample, this clonotype turned up many times. CDR3 sequence reads: CASSLRGGTGELFF. Here the CDR3 DNA reads TGTGCCAGCAGTTTGAGAGGGGGTACCGGGGAGCTGTTTTTT. The chain is built from TRBV6-2 or TRBV6-3 and TRBJ2-2, with D maybe TRBD1 (6 bases). Germline V lookup: CDR1 MNHEY, CDR2 SVGEGT. Trimming pared 4 bases from V and 5 bases from J, leaving 11 bases between. There are 14 residues in the CDR3.

This clonotype was observed a handful of times. This chain connects TRBV7-9 to TRBJ1-1; D is uncertain. V shed 3 bases and J shed 0 bases, with 8 bases lying between them. Per germline, CDR1 SEHNR and CDR2 FQNEAQ (reference sequence). The CDR3 totals 14 residues. This chain's CDR3 is CASSFDVLNTEAFF. As DNA, the CDR3 is TGTGCCAGCAGCTTTGACGTATTGAACACTGAAGCTTTCTTT.

This clonotype was picked up a small number of times. This chain links TRBV5-6 with TRBJ1-2; 10 nucleotides match TRBD1. J gave up 2 bases and V 3 bases, and 1 base lay outside the gene matches. This CDR3 is built from 14 residues. CDR1 SGHDT and CDR2 YYEEEE come from the germline V gene. CDR3 sequence reads: CASSSDRGNYGYTF. CDR3 DNA: TGTGCCAGCAGCTCGGACAGGGGGAACTATGGCTACACCTTC.

This clonotype was counted only a few times. The rearrangement uses TRBV7-2 and TRBJ2-7; possible D gene TRBD2, 5 bases. CDR1 and CDR2 from the germline V gene are SGHTA and FQGNSA. V dropped 2 bases and J dropped 6 bases, with 14 bases sitting between them. This CDR3 spans 14 amino acids. The CDR3 loop is CASSLLIGGSEQYF. In DNA form, the CDR3 reads TGTGCCAGCAGCTTACTCATCGGAGGTTCCGAGCAGTACTTC.

The chain uses TRBV5-4 and TRBJ2-2; TRBD1 aligns across 7 bases. J lost 4 bases, V lost 5 bases, and 8 bases had no gene match. The CDR3 is made up of 15 amino acids. Germline V CDR1 and CDR2: SGHNT, YYREEE (reference sequence). The CDR3 DNA reads as TGTGCCAGCAGAACGAGGGGGCTGACCACCGGGGAGCTGTTTTTT. It is translated as CASRTRGLTTGELFF.

This clonotype appeared many times. The chain uses TRBV5-5 and TRBJ1-5; D gene uncertain. The CDR3 covers 15 residues. Germline CDR1 SGHKS, CDR2 YYEKEE (reference sequence). V lost 0 bases and J 0 bases, leaving 7 bases between the germline ends. DNA of the CDR3: TGTGCCAGCAGCTTGGGGGGATATAGCAATCAGCCCCAGCATTTT. It is translated as CASSLGGYSNQPQHF.

This clonotype was seen at least ten times. V and J are TRBV4-1 and TRBJ2-2, with 9 bases that match TRBD2. The CDR3 totals 17 residues. CDR1 is MGHRA, CDR2 YSYEKL, per germline. The V gene end was trimmed by 1 base and the J gene end by 4 bases; junction bases not matched to a gene: 7. CDR3: CASSQGRREGLTGELFF. DNA of the CDR3: TGCGCCAGCAGCCAAGGGCGGCGGGAGGGCCTCACCGGGGAGCTGTTTTTT.

This clonotype turned up a few times. The J gene is TRBJ2-3, the V gene TRBV24-1; no reliable D call. The V end was cut by 5 bases, the J end by 3 bases, with 8 bases between. This CDR3 is built from 13 residues. Germline CDR1 and CDR2: KGHDR and SFDVKD. CDR3 DNA sequence: TGTGCCACCAGTGGCGCCGGTACAGATACGCAGTATTTT. Protein product: CATSGAGTDTQYF.

CDR3 in amino acids: CASSQFDLAGVLYNEQFF. In nucleotides, the CDR3 is TGTGCCAGCAGCCAATTTGACCTAGCGGGAGTTTTATACAATGAGCAGTTCTTC. V is TRBV3-1 and J is TRBJ2-1; TRBD2 matches at 10 bases. J gave up 4 bases and V 2 bases, and 11 bases lay outside the gene matches. The V gene's germline CDR1 is LGHDT and CDR2 YNNKEL (reference sequence). The CDR3 contains 18 residues.

The chain links TRBV15 to TRBJ2-1; the D gene could be TRBD1 or TRBD2 (6 bases each). This CDR3 spans 16 amino acids. The ends were cut back, 4 bases at V and 0 bases at J, with 13 bases in the middle. The V gene's germline CDR1 is LNHNV and CDR2 YYDKDF (reference sequence). In nucleotides, the CDR3 is TGTGCCACCAGCACCGAAAAGGGGGGCTCCTACAATGAGCAGTTCTTC. Residues: CATSTEKGGSYNEQFF.

This clonotype has a handful of counts. This rearrangement joins TRBV30 to TRBJ2-1; no clear D gene. Germline values: CDR1 GTSNPN, CDR2 SVGIG (reference sequence). V dropped 0 bases and J dropped 9 bases, with 15 bases sitting between them. The CDR3 sequence is 14 residues long. The CDR3 protein is CAWSVSMVGGEQFF. The CDR3 DNA reads as TGTGCCTGGAGTGTCTCGATGGTTGGTGGTGAGCAGTTCTTC.

This clonotype was seen more than once but under ten times. The V call is TRBV28, the J call TRBJ2-5; 7 nucleotides agree with TRBD1. There are 14 residues in the CDR3. With 7 bases clipped from V and 2 bases from J, the junction kept 7 bases outside the gene matches. Germline V gene data show CDR1 as MDHEN and CDR2 as SYDVKM. The CDR3 is CASIEGALQETQYF. The CDR3 region has the DNA TGTGCCAGCATTGAGGGGGCCTTACAAGAGACCCAGTACTTC.

The sample holds a few counts of this clonotype. CDR3 sequence reads: CASSPGGGDTQYF. DNA for the CDR3: TGCGCCAGCAGCCCCGGAGGGGGAGATACGCAGTATTTT. The chain has TRBV4-1 and TRBJ2-3; the D gene could be TRBD1 or TRBD2 (6 bases each). The germline V gene has CDR1 MGHRA and CDR2 YSYEKL. The CDR3 contains 13 residues. Trimming took off 4 bases at V and 5 bases at J, with 10 bases between the two ends.

The chain couples TRBV12-3 or TRBV12-4 to TRBJ1-5, with D possibly TRBD1 on 6 matching bases. With 2 bases removed from V and 3 bases from J, the gap between germline ends came to 8 bases. The CDR3 covers 14 residues. CDR3 residues: CASSLRQDNQPQHF. Here the CDR3 DNA reads TGTGCCAGCAGTTTACGACAGGACAATCAGCCCCAGCATTTT.

This clonotype was found a few times. The chain joins TRBV12-3 or TRBV12-4 to TRBJ1-4; 8 bases agree with TRBD1. This CDR3 contains 13 residues. V dropped 3 bases and J dropped 10; count of bases not matched to a gene: 4. The CDR3 spells CASSFRGLGKLFF. The CDR3 nucleotides read TGTGCCAGCAGTTTCAGGGGGCTCGGAAAACTGTTTTTT.

The gene calls are TRBV5-1 and TRBJ2-1; D assignment may be TRBD1 or TRBD2 (6 bases each). Germline values: CDR1 SGHRS, CDR2 YFSETQ. V lost 0 bases, J lost 8 bases, and 12 bases lay in between. This CDR3 is built from 14 residues. As DNA, the CDR3 is TGCGCCAGCAGCTTGGCAGGGGACTGGGATGAGCAGTTCTTC. This gives the protein CASSLAGDWDEQFF.

The chain carries TRBV29-1 and TRBJ2-5; D unclear. CDR3 length: 10 amino acids. The germline V and J ends were trimmed by 5 bases and 2 bases, with 3 bases remaining between them. CDR1 SQVTM and CDR2 ANQGSEA come from the germline V gene. As DNA, the CDR3 is TGCAGCGTTAGACAAGAGACCCAGTACTTC. Translation: CSVRQETQYF.

The chain has TRBV5-1 and TRBJ2-5; 14 nucleotides line up with TRBD2. CDR1 is SGHRS, CDR2 YFSETQ, per germline. This CDR3 is built from 18 residues. V trimming: 4 bases; J trimming: 1 base; junction bases outside the gene matches: 9. CDR3 bases: TGCGCCAGCAGCGTGGGACTAGCGGGGGTTGTACTCCAAGAGACCCAGTACTTC. Translation: CASSVGLAGVVLQETQYF.

This clonotype was detected many times. The gene calls are TRBV29-1 and TRBJ1-1; 9 positions match TRBD1. V shed 6 bases, J shed 4 bases, and the junction held 12 bases outside the gene matches. Germline V CDR1 and CDR2: SQVTM, ANQGSEA. This CDR3 has 15 amino acids. The CDR3 spells CSVIRQGDRITEAFF. CDR3 DNA sequence: TGCAGCGTCATCAGACAGGGGGATCGGATCACTGAAGCTTTCTTT.

The genes are TRBV5-1 and TRBJ2-2; D gene uncertain. The CDR3 is made up of 14 amino acids. The V end lost 4 bases, the J end lost 7 bases, and 14 bases lay between the germline ends. CDR1 is SGHRS, CDR2 YFSETQ, per germline. DNA for the CDR3: TGCGCCAGCAGCCCCCCGACACACGGCGGGGAGCTGTTTTTT. Amino acids: CASSPPTHGGELFF.

This clonotype was found a few times. This chain uses TRBV7-9 with TRBJ2-3, with 12 bases matching TRBD2. Germline lookup yields CDR1 SEHNR and CDR2 FQNEAQ (reference sequence). Trimming cost V 5 bases and J 0 bases; bases outside gene matches: 6. The CDR3 loop spans 17 amino acids. CDR3 nucleotides: TGTGCCAGCAGCCGTCCTAGCGGGAGGGCAAGCACAGATACGCAGTATTTT. This sequence encodes CASSRPSGRASTDTQYF.

Ten or more counts support this clonotype. The V and J genes are TRBV5-5 and TRBJ1-1; D is possibly TRBD1 (5 bases). The CDR3 spans 15 residues. With 2 bases removed from V and 4 bases from J, the gap between germline ends came to 15 bases. The germline CDR1 and CDR2 sequences are SGHKS and YYEKEE (reference sequence). The CDR3 spells CASSFSRDPGTEAFF. DNA of the CDR3: TGTGCCAGCAGCTTCTCCCGGGACCCGGGCACTGAAGCTTTCTTT.

The sample holds many counts of this clonotype. The chain is built from TRBV10-3 and TRBJ2-3, with TRBD2 matching over 7 bases. The CDR3 runs to 14 residues. Unmatched junction bases numbered 11, after V lost 10 bases and J lost 4 bases. CDR1 and CDR2 from the germline V gene are ENHRY and SYGVKD. The CDR3 loop reads CASYAGRQADTQYF. The CDR3 DNA reads as TGTGCCAGCTACGCCGGGAGGCAGGCAGATACGCAGTATTTT.

This rearrangement joins TRBV6-6 to TRBJ1-1; D ambiguous. From germline, CDR1 is MNHNY and CDR2 SVGAGI (reference sequence). The CDR3 contains 14 residues. V shed 6 bases and J shed 1 base, with 12 bases lying between them. The CDR3 DNA reads TGTGCCAGCAGACCAGAGGGAACGAACACTGAAGCTTTCTTT. Its translation is CASRPEGTNTEAFF.